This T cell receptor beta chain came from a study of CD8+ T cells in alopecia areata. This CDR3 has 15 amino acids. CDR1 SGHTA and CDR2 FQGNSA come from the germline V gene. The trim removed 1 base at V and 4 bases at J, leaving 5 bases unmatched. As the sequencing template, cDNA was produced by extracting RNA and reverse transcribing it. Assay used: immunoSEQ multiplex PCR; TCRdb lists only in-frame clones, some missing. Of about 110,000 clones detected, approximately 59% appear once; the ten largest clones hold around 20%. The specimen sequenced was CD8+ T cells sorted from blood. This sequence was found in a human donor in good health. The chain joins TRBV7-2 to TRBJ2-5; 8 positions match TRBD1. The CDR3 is CASSLGTGGRETQYF. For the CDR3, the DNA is TGTGCCAGCAGCTTAGGCACAGGGGGTAGAGAGACCCAGTACTTC.